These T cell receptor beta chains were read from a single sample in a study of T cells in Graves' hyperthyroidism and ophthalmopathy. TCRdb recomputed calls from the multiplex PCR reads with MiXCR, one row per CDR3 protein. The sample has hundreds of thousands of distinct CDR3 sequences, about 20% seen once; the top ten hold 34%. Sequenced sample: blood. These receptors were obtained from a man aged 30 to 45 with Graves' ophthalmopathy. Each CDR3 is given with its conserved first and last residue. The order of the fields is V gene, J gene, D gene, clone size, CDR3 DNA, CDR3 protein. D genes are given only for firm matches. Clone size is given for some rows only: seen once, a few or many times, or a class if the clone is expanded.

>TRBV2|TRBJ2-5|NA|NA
TGTGCCAGCAGGGCCCAACAGGGTGTCGGGGAGACCCAGTACTTC
CASRAQQGVGETQYF
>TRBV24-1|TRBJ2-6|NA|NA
TGTGCCACCGGGCAGGGAATCGCTGGGGCCAACGTCCTGACTTTC
CATGQGIAGANVLTF
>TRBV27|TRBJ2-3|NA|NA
TGTGCCAGCAGTTTACCCGGGACCCCAGATACGCAGTATTTT
CASSLPGTPDTQYF
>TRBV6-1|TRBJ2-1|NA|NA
TGTGCCAGCAGTGCAGGGCACAATGAGCGGTTCTTC
CASSAGHNERFF
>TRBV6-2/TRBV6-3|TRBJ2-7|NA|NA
TGTGCCAGCCTTTTTCCCCCCTACGAGCAGTACTTC
CASLFPPYEQYF
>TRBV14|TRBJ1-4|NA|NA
TGTGCCAGCAGCCATCGTCCGGGAGGTTATGAAAAACTGTTTTTT
CASSHRPGGYEKLFF
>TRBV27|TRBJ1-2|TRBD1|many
TGTGCCAGCAGTTTATCCTCCCCTGGGACAGGGGTCTATGGCTACACCTTC
CASSLSSPGTGVYGYTF
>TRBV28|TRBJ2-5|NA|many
TGTGCCAGCAGTTTGCAGACAGTGGATGGGACCCAGTACTTC
CASSLQTVDGTQYF
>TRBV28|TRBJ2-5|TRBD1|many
TGTGCCACCCGACAGGGGAATAAGGAGACCCAGTACTTC
CATRQGNKETQYF
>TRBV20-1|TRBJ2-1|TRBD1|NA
TGCAGTGCTAGAGATCCGCAGGGGGATGAGCAGTTCTTC
CSARDPQGDEQFF
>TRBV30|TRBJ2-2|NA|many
TGTGCCTGGAACAAGGGGAGCAAGAACACCGGGGAGCTGTTTTTT
CAWNKGSKNTGELFF
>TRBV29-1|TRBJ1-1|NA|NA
TGCAGCGTTGGTGTCAGGGGTTGGAACACTGAAGCTTTCTTT
CSVGVRGWNTEAFF
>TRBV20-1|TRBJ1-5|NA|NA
TGCAGTGCTCCGCGGGGGGGGACCAATCAGCCCCAGCATTTT
CSAPRGGTNQPQHF
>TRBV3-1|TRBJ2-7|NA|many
TGTGCCAGCAGCCAAGAAATTAGCTTACCCTACGAGCAGTACTTC
CASSQEISLPYEQYF
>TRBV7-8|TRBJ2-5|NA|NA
TGTGCCAGCAGCTTAGCGCTGGGACAACAAGAGACCCAGTACTTC
CASSLALGQQETQYF
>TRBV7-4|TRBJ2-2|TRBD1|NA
TGTGCCAGCAGCTCGAGCAGTGAGGGACAGACTCTCCGAAGGTCCGGGGAGCTGTTTTTT
CASSSSSEGQTLRRSGELFF
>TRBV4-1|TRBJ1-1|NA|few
TGCGCCAGCAGCCAAAACGGGGTGAGCACTGAAGCTTTCTTT
CASSQNGVSTEAFF
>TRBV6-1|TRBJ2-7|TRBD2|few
TGTGCCATCAGTGTTAGCGGGGCGTCCTACGAGCAGTACTTC
CAISVSGASYEQYF
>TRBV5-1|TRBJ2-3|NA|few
TGCGCCAGCAGCCCCCGGTGGGAGGCCTACACAGATACGCAGTATTTT
CASSPRWEAYTDTQYF
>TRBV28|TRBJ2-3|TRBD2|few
TGTGCCAGCTTAGGGACTACCCTCACAGATACGCAGTATTTT
CASLGTTLTDTQYF
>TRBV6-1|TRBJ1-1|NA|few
TGTGCCAGCAGTTATAGGTCGTTCACTGAAGCTTTCTTT
CASSYRSFTEAFF
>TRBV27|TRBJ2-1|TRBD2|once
TGTGCCAGCCTGGGACTAGCGGGAGGAAATGAGCAGTTCTTC
CASLGLAGGNEQFF
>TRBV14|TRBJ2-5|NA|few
TGTGCCAGCAGCCAAGATAGGCAGGTGATGGGGACCCAGTACTTC
CASSQDRQVMGTQYF
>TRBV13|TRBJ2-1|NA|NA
TGTGCCAGCAGCTTAGCCGTGGAACGACCCTCCTACAATGAGCAGTTCTTC
CASSLAVERPSYNEQFF
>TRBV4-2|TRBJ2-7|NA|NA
TGTGCCACCAGCACGGAGCTAGGCCAGTACGAGCAGTACTTC
CATSTELGQYEQYF
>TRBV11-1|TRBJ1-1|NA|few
TGTGCCAGCAGCCGTTCTGCCGGGACGGAGAACACTGAAGCTTTCTTT
CASSRSAGTENTEAFF
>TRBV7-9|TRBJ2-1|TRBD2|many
TGTGCCAGCAGCATATTAGCGGGCAGCTCCTACAATGAGCAGTTCTTC
CASSILAGSSYNEQFF
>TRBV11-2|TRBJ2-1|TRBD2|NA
TGTGCCAGCAGCTTATACCAGTCGGGACTAGCGGGAGGGAATGAGCAGTTCTTC
CASSLYQSGLAGGNEQFF
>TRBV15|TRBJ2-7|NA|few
TGTGCCACCAGCAGAGATCTCCCTTTCTTATACGAGCAGTACTTC
CATSRDLPFLYEQYF
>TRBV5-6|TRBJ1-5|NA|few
TGTGCCAGCAGCTTCGGGGGTCCGTCCCGCAATCAGCCCCAGCATTTT
CASSFGGPSRNQPQHF
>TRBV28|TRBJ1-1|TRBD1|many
TGTGCCAGCAGCTTGGACAGGGGCGAAGCTTTCTTT
CASSLDRGEAFF
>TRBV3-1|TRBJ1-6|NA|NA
TGTGCCAGCAGCCATATAACAGCTAATTCACCCCTCCACTTT
CASSHITANSPLHF
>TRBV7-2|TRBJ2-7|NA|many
TGTGCCAGCAGCTTAGAGAAGGGACCGTACTACGAGCAGTACTTC
CASSLEKGPYYEQYF
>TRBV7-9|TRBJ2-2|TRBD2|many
TGTGCCAGCAGCAGCAGCGGGAGCGGCCTCACCGGGGAGCTGTTTTTT
CASSSSGSGLTGELFF
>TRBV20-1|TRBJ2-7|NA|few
TGCAGTGCTAGAGATAGGCGGGACAGCTCCTACGAGCAGTACTTC
CSARDRRDSSYEQYF
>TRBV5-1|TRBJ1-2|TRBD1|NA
TGCGCCAGCAGCCGGACAGGGGAGGCCAAAAACTATGGCTACACCTTC
CASSRTGEAKNYGYTF
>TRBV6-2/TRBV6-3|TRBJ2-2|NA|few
TGTGCCAGCAGTGGGTCCCAACTAGCAGGCACCGGGGAGCTGTTTTTT
CASSGSQLAGTGELFF
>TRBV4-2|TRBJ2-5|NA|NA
TGTGCCAGCAGCCGAACACAGCAAGAGACCCAGTACTTC
CASSRTQQETQYF
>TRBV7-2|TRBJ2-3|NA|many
TGTGCCAGCAGCTTAGTCCTAGCGTCGAGTAGGGGCACAGATACGCAGTATTTT
CASSLVLASSRGTDTQYF
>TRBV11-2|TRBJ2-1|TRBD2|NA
TGTGCCAGCAGCCTAGCGGGACAGTCAAATGAGCAGTTCTTC
CASSLAGQSNEQFF
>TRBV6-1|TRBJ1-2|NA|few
TGTGCCAGTCAGGGGAGTGATGGCTACACCTTC
CASQGSDGYTF
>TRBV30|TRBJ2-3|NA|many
TGTGCCTGGAGTGTTGCAGGCGGAGGCACAGATACGCAGTATTTT
CAWSVAGGGTDTQYF